Below, 22 T cell receptor beta chains from the same sample are listed, as sequenced in a study of T cell responses to AZD1222 COVID-19 vaccine. The table came from immunoSEQ multiplex PCR; TCRdb's copy has only in-frame clones and leaves some out. The sample records about 83,000 clones, around nine tenths being singletons. This material consisted of peripheral blood, taken on day 0 of MenACWY control vaccination. The receptors derive from an adult in good health.

For the CDR3, the DNA is TGTGCCAGCACCCCCGGCTCGCGATCCTACAATGAGCAGTTCTTC. Residues: CASTPGSRSYNEQFF. This sequence joins TRBV28 and TRBJ2-1; no clear D gene. The CDR3 has 15 amino acids. Germline CDR1 is MDHEN and CDR2 is SYDVKM. With 7 bases removed from V and 1 base from J, the gap between germline ends came to 14 bases. The full variable domain, in which reference TRBV28 and TRBJ2-1 provide the parts outside the CDR3, is DVKVTQSSRYLVKRTGEKVFLECVQDMDHENMFWYRQDPGLGLRLIYFSYDVKMKEKGDIPEGYSVSREKKERFSLILESASTNQTSMYLCASTPGSRSYNEQFFGPGTRLTVL.

This sequence joins TRBV7-2 and TRBJ2-3; 8 nucleotides agree with TRBD1. Germline CDR1 is SGHTA and CDR2 is FQGNSA. This CDR3 has 15 amino acids. Trimming took 3 bases from V and 7 from J; bases not matched to a gene: 9. The CDR3 loop reads CASSFLDRVHYTQYF. CDR3 DNA sequence: TGTGCCAGCAGCTTTCTGGACAGGGTACACTATACGCAGTATTTT.

CDR3 sequence reads: CASSRTPDSRSYEQYF. CDR3 sequence (DNA): TGTGCCAGCAGCCGAACCCCTGACAGTCGCTCCTACGAGCAGTACTTC. The chain recombines TRBV7-6 with TRBJ2-7; perhaps TRBD1 as D (5 bases). Trimming took off 5 bases at V and 0 bases at J, with 17 bases between the two ends. CDR1 and CDR2 from the germline V gene are SGHVS and FNYEAQ. This CDR3 has 16 amino acids.

The chain has TRBV20-1 and TRBJ1-1; no firm D call. Trimming removed 3 bases from V and 0 bases from J, with 2 bases in between. CDR1 DFQATT and CDR2 SNEGSKA come from the germline V gene (reference sequence). This CDR3 has 11 amino acids. The CDR3: CSARLNTEAFF. The CDR3, as DNA: TGCAGTGCTAGGCTGAACACTGAAGCTTTCTTT.

V usage is TRBV6-5 and J usage is TRBJ2-2, with D perhaps TRBD1 (6 bases). Trimming took 6 bases from V and 4 from J, leaving 15 bases between them. There are 15 residues in the CDR3. Looked up from germline, CDR1 is MNHEY and CDR2 is SVGAGI. In DNA, the CDR3 is TGTGCCAGCAGGAAAGGACAGTGGGGCACCGGGGAGCTGTTTTTT. As protein: CASRKGQWGTGELFF.

The chain employs TRBV28 and TRBJ1-2; D is unresolved. This CDR3 has 13 residues. Germline V gene sequence: CDR1 MDHEN, CDR2 SYDVKM. V gave up 8 bases and J gave up 2 bases, with 12 bases separating them. This CDR3 reads CASSPAKNYGYTF. For the CDR3, the DNA is TGTGCCAGCTCCCCAGCCAAGAACTATGGCTACACCTTC.

The V and J genes are TRBV2 and TRBJ1-4; maybe TRBD1 (5 bases). Trimming removed 8 bases from V and 0 bases from J, with 13 bases in between. CDR1 is SNHLY and CDR2 is FYNNEI in the germline V gene. This CDR3 is built from 15 residues. CDR3 loop: CASAGTQATNEKLFF. CDR3 DNA: TGTGCCAGCGCCGGGACCCAGGCAACTAATGAAAAACTGTTTTTT.

J is TRBJ2-3 and V is TRBV7-9, with 8 bases fitting TRBD2. This CDR3 is 14 amino acids long. Trimming cost V 7 bases and J 1 base; bases outside gene matches: 4. Per the germline V gene, CDR1 is SEHNR and CDR2 is FQNEAQ (reference sequence). The CDR3 loop reads CASTSAGGTDTQYF. CDR3 nucleotide sequence: TGTGCCAGCACCTCAGCGGGGGGCACAGATACGCAGTATTTT.

The chain is built from TRBV11-2 and TRBJ2-5; no clear D gene. The V gene lost 1 base and the J gene lost 4 bases, with 4 bases spanning the gap. CDR1 SGHAT and CDR2 FQNNGV come from the germline V gene. The CDR3 has 12 residues. CDR3 region: CASSLVGETQYF. As DNA, the CDR3 is TGTGCCAGCAGCTTAGTGGGAGAGACCCAGTACTTC.

The chain carries TRBV5-1 and TRBJ1-1; D remains unclear. The ends were cut back, 5 bases at V and 5 bases at J, with 10 bases in the middle. The CDR3 loop spans 12 amino acids. Germline V gene sequence: CDR1 SGHRS, CDR2 YFSETQ. CDR3 in DNA: TGCGCCAGCAGACATCTTGCAACTGAAGCTTTCTTT. Residues: CASRHLATEAFF.

The chain combines TRBV7-2 with TRBJ2-5, with D possibly TRBD2 on 6 matching bases. The V end lost 5 bases, the J end lost 5 bases, and 21 bases lay between the germline ends. The germline V gene encodes CDR1 SGHTA and CDR2 FQGNSA. This CDR3 has 16 amino acids. CDR3 sequence reads: CASSPLLSYAGETQYF. The CDR3 DNA reads as TGTGCCAGCAGCCCCCTCTTGTCCTACGCGGGGGAGACCCAGTACTTC.

This rearrangement joins TRBV27 to TRBJ1-1; D is unresolved. V lost 2 bases to trimming and J lost 1 base, with 8 bases between them. There are 14 residues in the CDR3. The germline V gene encodes CDR1 MNHEY and CDR2 SMNVEV (reference sequence). The CDR3 DNA reads as TGTGCCAGCAGTTTAGGTTTGGGGAACACTGAAGCTTTCTTT. This translates into CASSLGLGNTEAFF.

The V and J genes are TRBV4-1 and TRBJ2-7; D unclear. V lost 1 base, J lost 9 bases, and 10 bases lay in between. The CDR3 loop spans 12 amino acids. CDR1 and CDR2 from the germline V gene are MGHRA and YSYEKL. CDR3 sequence reads: CASSQGLVPQYF. In DNA, the CDR3 is TGCGCCAGCAGCCAAGGGCTGGTACCGCAGTACTTC.

This chain uses TRBV3-1 (or the pseudogene TRBV3-2) with TRBJ2-1, with D perhaps assigned TRBD1 or TRBD2 (5 bases each). Germline V lookup: CDR1 LGHDT, CDR2 YNNKEL (reference sequence). The CDR3 sequence is 17 residues long. The V and J ends lost 0 bases and 8 bases respectively, with 20 bases between them. CDR3: CASSQDNRVVQGDEQFF. The CDR3, as DNA: TGTGCCAGCAGCCAAGATAATCGTGTAGTGCAGGGAGATGAGCAGTTCTTC.

This chain joins TRBV27 and TRBJ2-3; D might be TRBD1 (6 bases). CDR1 is MNHEY and CDR2 is SMNVEV in the germline V gene (reference sequence). The CDR3 consists of 12 residues. The ends were cut back, 5 bases at V and 7 bases at J, with 10 bases in the middle. The DNA of the CDR3 is TGTGCCAGCAGTACCCAGGGGAATACGCAGTATTTT. Its protein product is CASSTQGNTQYF.

This chain joins TRBV30 and TRBJ2-1, with D hard to call. The CDR3 contains 12 residues. The V gene's germline CDR1 is GTSNPN and CDR2 SVGIG (reference sequence). Between the trimmed V and J ends, which lost 5 bases and 8 bases, there was a span of 13 bases. The CDR3 sequence is CAWARSRDEQFF. CDR3 bases: TGTGCCTGGGCTCGGAGTAGGGATGAGCAGTTCTTC.

V usage is TRBV5-8 and J usage is TRBJ1-2; perhaps TRBD1 as D (5 bases). Germline values: CDR1 SGHTS, CDR2 YDEGEE. The V end lost 5 bases, the J end lost 1 base, and 21 bases lay between the germline ends. This CDR3 has 17 amino acids. The CDR3 region has the DNA TGTGCCAGCAGACGGCAGAGTACACAGGCGATTAACTATGGCTACACCTTC. Translation: CASRRQSTQAINYGYTF.

The V and J genes are TRBV11-2 and TRBJ2-1, with TRBD2 matching over 12 bases. The CDR3 sequence is 17 residues long. Germline loops: CDR1 SGHAT, CDR2 FQNNGV. After removal of 5 bases from V and 5 bases from J, the junction contained 10 bases not matched to a gene. The CDR3 nucleotides read TGTGCCAGCAGCCCTCGGACTAGCGGGACGGTTGACAATGAGCAGTTCTTC. It translates to CASSPRTSGTVDNEQFF.

The rearrangement joins TRBV6-5 to TRBJ2-7; D remains unclear. Trimming pared 5 bases from V and 0 bases from J, leaving 11 bases between. There are 14 residues in the CDR3. Germline CDR1 MNHEY, CDR2 SVGAGI. The CDR3 reads CASSPRFNSYEQYF. CDR3 nucleotide sequence: TGTGCCAGCAGTCCCCGTTTCAACTCCTACGAGCAGTACTTC.

V is TRBV30 and J is TRBJ1-5; D is undetermined. Germline V gene data show CDR1 as GTSNPN and CDR2 as SVGIG (reference sequence). Trimming shortened V by 4 bases and J by 5 bases, and 15 bases separated the two germline ends. This CDR3 comprises 14 residues. CDR3 protein: CAWTVGQLDQPQHF. CDR3 nucleotides: TGTGCCTGGACCGTAGGGCAGCTAGATCAGCCCCAGCATTTT.

J is TRBJ1-6 and V is TRBV5-1, with TRBD1 matching 7 bases. Unmatched junction bases numbered 7, after V lost 0 bases and J lost 7 bases. The germline V gene has CDR1 SGHRS and CDR2 YFSETQ. The CDR3 is 16 residues long. As DNA, the CDR3 is TGCGCCAGCAGCTTGGGACAGGGCAGGAACAATTCACCCCTCCACTTT. This translates into CASSLGQGRNNSPLHF.

The chain carries TRBV10-1 and TRBJ2-1; 13 bases are shared with TRBD2. CDR3 length equals 17 residues. Germline lookup yields CDR1 WNHNN and CDR2 SYGVQD (reference sequence). The ends lost 7 bases at V and 1 base at J; junction bases unmatched: 7. CDR3 DNA: TGCGCCAGCAATACTAGCGGGAGGGCCCTGTCCTACAATGAGCAGTTCTTC. It is translated as CASNTSGRALSYNEQFF.